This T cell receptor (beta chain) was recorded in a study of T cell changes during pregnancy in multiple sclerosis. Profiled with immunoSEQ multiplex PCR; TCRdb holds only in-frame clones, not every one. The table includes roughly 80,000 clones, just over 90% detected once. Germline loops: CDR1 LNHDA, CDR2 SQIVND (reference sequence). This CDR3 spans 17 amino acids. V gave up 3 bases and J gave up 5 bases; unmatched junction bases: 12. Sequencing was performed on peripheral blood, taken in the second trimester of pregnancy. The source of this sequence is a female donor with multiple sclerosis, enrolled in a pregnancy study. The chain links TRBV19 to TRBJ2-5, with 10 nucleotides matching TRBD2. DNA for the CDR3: TGTGCCAGTAGTATTGGCTTAGCGGGGGGCCGGGGGGAGACCCAGTACTTC. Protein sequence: CASSIGLAGGRGETQYF.